The sample holds many counts of the clone carrying this TCR beta chain. Its antigen is unidentified. CDR1 is DFQATT, CDR2 SNEGSKA, per germline (reference sequence). V was clipped by 1 base and J by 2 bases, with 13 bases between them. This CDR3 is 15 amino acids long. This entry comes from a study of early T cells in non-severe SARS-CoV-2 infection. Study overall: Investigators sequenced bulk RNA drawn from unsorted whole blood, and chains remained unpaired.

Notes on the study in general: Missing private and CD4 specificities, VDJdb matching favored anti-spike CD8 responses.

As part of library construction, unique molecular identifiers were attached to individual cDNA molecules. TCRdb ran MiXCR on the 5' RACE reads and lists one entry per CDR3 protein. The sample yields more than 85,000 distinct CDR3 sequences, around 13% seen once. The sequenced sample consisted of whole blood. The chain employs TRBV20-1 and TRBJ2-3, with D possibly matching TRBD1 (6 bases). The clonotype comes from an adult who was a healthcare worker with PCR-confirmed SARS-CoV-2 infection or an uninfected control (not recorded which). The CDR3 DNA sequence: TGCAGTGCTAGAGTAATCTTGGGGGCCACAGATACGCAGTATTTT. Protein sequence: CSARVILGATDTQYF.